The 25 T cell receptor beta chains given below trace back to one sample, sequenced in a study of PD-L1 blockade in urothelial cancer. Libraries were prepared by immunoSEQ multiplex PCR; TCRdb keeps only in-frame clonotypes and omits some of them. Altogether about 130,000 clones are present, approximately 84% being singletons, with the ten largest covering about 2.9%. The time point was: pretreatment peripheral blood. The input for sequencing was PBMCs, taken around atezolizumab (anti-PD-L1) treatment. These TCRs come from a man aged 50-60 years with urothelial cancer.

V gene TRBV29-1 combines with J gene TRBJ2-7; TRBD2 agrees at 8 bases. In germline, CDR1 is SQVTM, CDR2 ANQGSEA. This CDR3 region has 14 residues. Trimming took 4 bases from V and 5 from J; bases not matched to a gene: 10. CDR3 bases: TGCAGCGTTGGAGGGGTGAGCGGGAGCAACGAGCAGTACTTC. Translating it yields CSVGGVSGSNEQYF.

This clone was seen a handful of times. The genes are TRBV6-6 and TRBJ2-1, with 15 bases identical to TRBD2. Trimming removed 7 bases from V and 15 bases from J; junction bases left unmatched: 10. The CDR3 is 14 amino acids. CDR1 is MNHNY and CDR2 is SVGAGI in the germline V gene (reference sequence). This CDR3 is CASIQGTSGRWAFF. In DNA, the CDR3 is TGTGCCAGCATACAAGGGACTAGCGGGAGGTGGGCGTTCTTC.

This clone was observed a handful of times. This chain links TRBV9 with TRBJ2-2; perhaps TRBD1 as D (6 bases). This CDR3 has 13 residues. Germline-derived CDR1 and CDR2 are SGDLS and YYNGEE. The V end was cut by 3 bases, the J end by 8 bases, with 11 bases between. CDR3 sequence: CASSEAGVGELFF. The CDR3 bases are TGTGCCAGCAGCGAGGCAGGGGTGGGGGAGCTGTTTTTT.

This chain joins TRBV15 and TRBJ2-3, with TRBD2 matching 7 bases. CDR1 and CDR2 from the germline V gene are LNHNV and YYDKDF (reference sequence). The ends lost 3 bases at V and 3 bases at J; junction bases unmatched: 9. CDR3 length equals 16 residues. The CDR3 is CATSSTSARWTDTQYF. DNA for the CDR3: TGTGCCACCAGCAGCACTAGCGCGAGGTGGACAGATACGCAGTATTTT. The full variable domain, completed using reference TRBV15 and TRBJ2-3, is DAMVIQNPRYQVTQFGKPVTLSCSQTLNHNVMYWYQQKSSQAPKLLFHYYDKDFNNEADTPDNFQSRRPNTSFCFLDIRSPGLGDTAMYLCATSSTSARWTDTQYFGPGTRLTVL.

J is TRBJ1-4 and V is TRBV5-4; the D is unclear. Germline loops: CDR1 SGHNT, CDR2 YYREEE (reference sequence). V shed 4 bases and J shed 3 bases, with 10 bases lying between them. This CDR3 region has 14 residues. CDR3 in amino acids: CASSAPGANEKLFF. As DNA, the CDR3 is TGTGCCAGCAGCGCGCCCGGGGCTAATGAAAAACTGTTTTTT.

The chain employs TRBV28 and TRBJ2-7, with 16 positions matching TRBD2. The V gene end was trimmed by 8 bases and the J gene end by 5 bases; junction bases not matched to a gene: 12. The CDR3 contains 17 residues. Germline values: CDR1 MDHEN, CDR2 SYDVKM. This CDR3 reads CASSGTSGRAVRHEQYF. The CDR3 coding sequence is TGTGCCAGCTCAGGGACTAGCGGGAGGGCGGTCCGGCACGAGCAGTACTTC.

This clone was counted only a few times. In DNA form, the CDR3 reads TGCGCCAGCAGCCGAGTGGCCCGGACAGGGCGTTATCAGCCCCAGCATTTT. Translated: CASSRVARTGRYQPQHF. This chain links TRBV4-1 with TRBJ1-5; 8 nucleotides agree with TRBD1. V shed 4 bases and J 5 bases; nucleotides not matched to a gene: 13. The germline V gene has CDR1 MGHRA and CDR2 YSYEKL. The CDR3 is made up of 17 amino acids.

This chain uses TRBV5-1 with TRBJ2-5; 8 bases agree with TRBD1. CDR1 and CDR2 (germline): SGHRS, YFSETQ. This CDR3 spans 18 amino acids. J gave up 2 bases and V 2 bases, and 14 bases lay outside the gene matches. CDR3 in amino acids: CASSFGRQGASPQETQYF. For the CDR3, the DNA is TGCGCCAGCAGCTTCGGTCGGCAGGGGGCTTCCCCACAAGAGACCCAGTACTTC.

The V call is TRBV19, the J call TRBJ2-7, with 8 bases matching TRBD1. J gave up 2 bases and V 3 bases, and 6 bases lay outside the gene matches. CDR1 is LNHDA, CDR2 SQIVND, per germline (reference sequence). This CDR3 comprises 15 residues. The CDR3 DNA reads as TGTGCCAGTAGTATTTACCAGGGGGCAGCCTACGAGCAGTACTTC. It yields the protein CASSIYQGAAYEQYF.

The chain recombines TRBV7-9 with TRBJ2-7; a weak D match, TRBD1 (6 bases). Looked up from germline, CDR1 is SEHNR and CDR2 is FQNEAQ (reference sequence). The CDR3 has 14 amino acids. Trimming left V 5 bases short and J 6 bases short, with 17 bases between. CDR3 in amino acids: CASSPQTGPAEQYF. The CDR3 coding sequence is TGTGCCAGCAGCCCCCAAACAGGGCCCGCCGAGCAGTACTTC.

This sequence joins TRBV11-2 and TRBJ1-1, with a weak D call TRBD1 (6 bases). The CDR3 extends over 14 amino acids. Trimming took off 6 bases at V and 0 bases at J, with 11 bases between the two ends. Germline V lookup: CDR1 SGHAT, CDR2 FQNNGV. CDR3 bases: TGTGCCAGCAGACAGGGACACCTGAACACTGAAGCTTTCTTT. Protein product: CASRQGHLNTEAFF.

This chain connects TRBV15 to TRBJ2-7; 8 positions agree with TRBD2. The CDR3 consists of 15 residues. Germline lookup yields CDR1 LNHNV and CDR2 YYDKDF (reference sequence). V shed 5 bases, J shed 0 bases, and the junction held 6 bases outside the gene matches. Here the CDR3 reads CATSPGGRTSYEQYF. The CDR3 bases are TGTGCCACCAGCCCGGGGGGGCGGACCTCCTACGAGCAGTACTTC.

This chain links TRBV2 with TRBJ2-7, with D possibly TRBD2 on 5 matching bases. Germline CDR1 and CDR2: SNHLY and FYNNEI. CDR3 size: 13 residues. The V gene lost 10 bases and the J gene lost 7 bases, with 20 bases spanning the gap. The CDR3 sequence is CAIISATGWEQYF. CDR3 bases: TGTGCCATCATATCGGCTACGGGGTGGGAGCAGTACTTC.

This chain links TRBV30 with TRBJ2-7; D may be TRBD2 (6 bases). Germline values: CDR1 GTSNPN, CDR2 SVGIG (reference sequence). This CDR3 contains 15 residues. V lost 0 bases to trimming and J lost 6 bases, with 18 bases between them. The CDR3 DNA reads as TGTGCCTGGAGTGTACTAGCCGTTGGGGTGGGCGAGCAGTACTTC. Protein: CAWSVLAVGVGEQYF.

The chain is built from TRBV5-4 and TRBJ2-4; 12 nucleotides match TRBD1. Germline trimming cut 4 bases from V and 0 bases from J; bases unmatched to any gene: 8. Per germline, CDR1 SGHNT and CDR2 YYREEE (reference sequence). This CDR3 spans 18 amino acids. The CDR3 bases are TGTGCCAGCAGCAGGGCCGGGACAGGGGGCCTAGCCAAAAACATTCAGTACTTC. It yields the protein CASSRAGTGGLAKNIQYF.

The chain carries TRBV7-2 and TRBJ2-3; 10 nucleotides line up with TRBD2. V lost 6 bases to trimming and J lost 2 bases; unmatched junction nucleotides: 8. Germline CDR1 is SGHTA and CDR2 is FQGNSA. CDR3 length: 16 amino acids. The CDR3 spells CASSYSGRKNTDTQYF. The CDR3 nucleotides read TGTGCCAGCAGTTATAGCGGGAGGAAGAACACAGATACGCAGTATTTT.

The chain has TRBV5-6 and TRBJ2-7; 10 nucleotides agree with TRBD2. The CDR3 sequence is 16 residues long. V lost 6 bases and J lost 3; bases outside the gene matches: 12. CDR1 is SGHDT, CDR2 YYEEEE, per germline. DNA for the CDR3: TGTGCCAGCACCAGAGTACTCGGGACTAGCGACTACGAGCAGTACTTC. Translating gives CASTRVLGTSDYEQYF.

This clone showed up just a few times. The chain joins TRBV18 to TRBJ1-5, with D uncertain. Trimming removed 1 base at V and 5 bases at J, with 9 bases between. Germline V gives CDR1 KGHSH, CDR2 LQKENI. This CDR3 is 14 amino acids long. The CDR3 spells CASSPQRRDQPQHF. The CDR3 nucleotides are TGTGCCAGCTCACCACAGCGGAGGGATCAGCCCCAGCATTTT.

The V gene is TRBV5-8, the J gene TRBJ1-2; 7 nucleotides align to TRBD1. The CDR3 is 11 residues long. Per the germline V gene, CDR1 is SGHTS and CDR2 is YDEGEE. Trimming at V came to 4 bases and at J to 13 bases, leaving 7 bases not matched to a gene. CDR3 nucleotides: TGTGCCAGCAGCACCGGACAGGTTCTCACCTTC. This gives the protein CASSTGQVLTF.

This chain joins TRBV19 and TRBJ1-1; 10 bases fit TRBD1. CDR3 length equals 15 residues. From germline, CDR1 is LNHDA and CDR2 SQIVND (reference sequence). V shed 4 bases and J 5 bases; nucleotides not matched to a gene: 7. CDR3: CASSTGTGAGTEAFF. The CDR3 region has the DNA TGTGCCAGTAGTACTGGGACAGGGGCCGGGACTGAAGCTTTCTTT.

This rearrangement joins TRBV27 to TRBJ2-7; a weak D match, TRBD1 (5 bases). With 1 base removed from V and 2 bases from J, the gap between germline ends came to 9 bases. The CDR3 runs to 14 residues. Germline CDR1 MNHEY, CDR2 SMNVEV (reference sequence). In DNA form, the CDR3 reads TGTGCCAGCAGTTTATATCAGGGAACCTACGAGCAGTACTTC. This sequence encodes CASSLYQGTYEQYF.

The chain joins TRBV15 to TRBJ2-3; D is undetermined. Looked up from germline, CDR1 is LNHNV and CDR2 is YYDKDF (reference sequence). Trimming removed 0 bases at V and 2 bases at J, with 12 bases between. The CDR3 has 16 amino acids. The CDR3 region has the DNA TGTGCCACCAGCAGAGATTTTCGGCGGTACACAGATACGCAGTATTTT. It yields the protein CATSRDFRRYTDTQYF.

V is TRBV18 and J is TRBJ2-7; the match to TRBD1 covers 9 bases. This CDR3 has 14 amino acids. V trimming: 2 bases; J trimming: 5 bases; junction bases outside the gene matches: 4. Germline CDR1 is KGHSH and CDR2 is LQKENI. Here the CDR3 reads CASSPLDRGHEQYF. DNA of the CDR3: TGTGCCAGCTCACCATTGGACAGGGGCCACGAGCAGTACTTC.

The genes are TRBV19 and TRBJ1-1; 7 bases agree with TRBD1. The J segment lost 5 bases and the V segment lost 1 base, leaving 10 bases of the junction unmatched. The CDR3 contains 16 residues. Germline-derived CDR1 and CDR2 are LNHDA and SQIVND (reference sequence). The CDR3 sequence is CASSIVMSRGKTEAFF. Here the CDR3 DNA reads TGTGCCAGTAGTATAGTTATGTCCAGGGGGAAGACTGAAGCTTTCTTT.

The rearrangement uses TRBV28 and TRBJ1-4, with D unresolved. The CDR3 is 14 residues long. CDR1 and CDR2 (germline): MDHEN, SYDVKM. With 6 bases removed from V and 7 bases from J, the gap between germline ends came to 15 bases. This CDR3 is CASRNRRLGEKLFF. In nucleotides, the CDR3 is TGTGCCAGCAGGAATCGGCGGCTAGGTGAAAAACTGTTTTTT. Together with reference TRBV28 and TRBJ1-4, the CDR3 gives the full variable domain: DVKVTQSSRYLVKRTGEKVFLECVQDMDHENMFWYRQDPGLGLRLIYFSYDVKMKEKGDIPEGYSVSREKKERFSLILESASTNQTSMYLCASRNRRLGEKLFFGSGTQLSVL.